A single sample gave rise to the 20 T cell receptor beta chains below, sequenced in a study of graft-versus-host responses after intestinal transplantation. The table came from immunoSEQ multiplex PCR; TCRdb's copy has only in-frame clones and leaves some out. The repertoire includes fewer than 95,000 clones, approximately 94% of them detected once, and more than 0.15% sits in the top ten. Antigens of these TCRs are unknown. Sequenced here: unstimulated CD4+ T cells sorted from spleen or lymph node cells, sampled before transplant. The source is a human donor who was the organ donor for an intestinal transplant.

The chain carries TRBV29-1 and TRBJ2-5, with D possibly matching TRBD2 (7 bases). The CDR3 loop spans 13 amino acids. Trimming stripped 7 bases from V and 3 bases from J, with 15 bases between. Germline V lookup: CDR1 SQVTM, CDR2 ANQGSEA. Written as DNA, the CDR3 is TGCAGCGGGGGGGGCCGCACAGAAGAGACCCAGTACTTC. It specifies CSGGGRTEETQYF.

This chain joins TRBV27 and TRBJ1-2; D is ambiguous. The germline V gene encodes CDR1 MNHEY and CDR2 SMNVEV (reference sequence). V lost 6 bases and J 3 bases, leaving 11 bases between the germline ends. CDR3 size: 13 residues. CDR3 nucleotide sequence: TGTGCCAGCAGGACACTCCAAGACTATGGCTACACCTTC. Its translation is CASRTLQDYGYTF.

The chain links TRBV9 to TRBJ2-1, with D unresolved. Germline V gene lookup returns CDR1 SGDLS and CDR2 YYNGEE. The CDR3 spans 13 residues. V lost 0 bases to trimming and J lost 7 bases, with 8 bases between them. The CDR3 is CASSVAPANEQFF. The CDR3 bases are TGTGCCAGCAGCGTAGCCCCGGCGAATGAGCAGTTCTTC.

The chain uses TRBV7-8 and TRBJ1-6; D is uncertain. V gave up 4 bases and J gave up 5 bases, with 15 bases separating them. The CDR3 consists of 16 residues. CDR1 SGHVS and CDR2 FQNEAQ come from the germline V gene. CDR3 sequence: CASSSYGGLNNSPLHF. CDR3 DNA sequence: TGTGCCAGCAGCTCCTACGGTGGTCTTAATAATTCACCCCTCCACTTT.

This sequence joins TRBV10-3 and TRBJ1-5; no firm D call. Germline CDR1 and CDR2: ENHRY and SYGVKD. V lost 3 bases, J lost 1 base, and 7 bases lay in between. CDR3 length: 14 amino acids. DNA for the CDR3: TGTGCCATCAGTGAAGGGCAGAGCAATCAGCCCCAGCATTTT. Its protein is CAISEGQSNQPQHF.

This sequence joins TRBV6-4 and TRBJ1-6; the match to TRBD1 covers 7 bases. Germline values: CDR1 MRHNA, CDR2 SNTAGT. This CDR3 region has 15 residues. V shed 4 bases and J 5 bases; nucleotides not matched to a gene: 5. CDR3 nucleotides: TGTGCCAGCAGTGTTGACAGGGACCATAATTCACCCCTCCACTTT. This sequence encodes CASSVDRDHNSPLHF.

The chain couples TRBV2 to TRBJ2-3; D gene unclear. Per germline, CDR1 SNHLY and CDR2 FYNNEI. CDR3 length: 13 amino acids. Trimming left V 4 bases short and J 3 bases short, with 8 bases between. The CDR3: CASSGRRTDTQYF. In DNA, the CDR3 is TGTGCCAGCAGTGGGCGGCGGACAGATACGCAGTATTTT.

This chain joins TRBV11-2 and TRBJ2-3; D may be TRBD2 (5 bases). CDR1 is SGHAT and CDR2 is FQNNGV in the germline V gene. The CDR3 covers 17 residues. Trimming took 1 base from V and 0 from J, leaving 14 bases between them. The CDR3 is CASSLGLGGSSTDTQYF. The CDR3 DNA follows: TGTGCCAGCAGCTTAGGCCTGGGCGGGTCTAGCACAGATACGCAGTATTTT.

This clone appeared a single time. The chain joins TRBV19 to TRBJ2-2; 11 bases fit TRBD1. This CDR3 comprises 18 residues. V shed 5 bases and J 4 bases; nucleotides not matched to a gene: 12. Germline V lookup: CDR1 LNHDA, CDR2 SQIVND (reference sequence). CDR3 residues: CASSPWTGGAGSTGELFF. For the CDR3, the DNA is TGTGCCAGTAGTCCATGGACAGGGGGCGCGGGTTCCACCGGGGAGCTGTTTTTT.

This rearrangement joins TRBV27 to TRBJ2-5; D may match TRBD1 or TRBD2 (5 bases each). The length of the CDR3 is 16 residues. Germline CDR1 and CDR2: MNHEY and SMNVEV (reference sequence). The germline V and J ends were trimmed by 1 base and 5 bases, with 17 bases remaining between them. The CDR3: CASSLFRGAVSETQYF. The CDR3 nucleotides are TGTGCCAGCAGTTTATTTCGGGGCGCAGTTTCCGAGACCCAGTACTTC.

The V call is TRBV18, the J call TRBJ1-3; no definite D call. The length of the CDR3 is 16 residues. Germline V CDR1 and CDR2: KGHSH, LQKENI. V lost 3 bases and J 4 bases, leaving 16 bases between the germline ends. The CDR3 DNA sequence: TGTGCCAGCTCACCCCCGTCAAGGGCGTCGGGAAACACCATATATTTT. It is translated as CASSPPSRASGNTIYF.

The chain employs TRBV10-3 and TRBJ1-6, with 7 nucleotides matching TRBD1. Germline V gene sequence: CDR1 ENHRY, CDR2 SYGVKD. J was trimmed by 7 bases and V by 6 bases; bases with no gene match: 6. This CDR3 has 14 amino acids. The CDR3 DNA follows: TGTGCCATCAGGGGGGACAGCCGAAATTCACCCCTCCACTTT. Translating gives CAIRGDSRNSPLHF.

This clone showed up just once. This chain's CDR3 is CASSTGQGKETQYF. CDR3 nucleotide sequence: TGTGCCAGCAGCACCGGACAGGGGAAAGAGACCCAGTACTTC. The gene calls are TRBV7-9 and TRBJ2-5, with TRBD1 identical over 9 bases. V lost 5 bases and J lost 3; bases outside the gene matches: 4. The CDR3 runs 14 residues. Germline CDR1 and CDR2: SEHNR and FQNEAQ (reference sequence).

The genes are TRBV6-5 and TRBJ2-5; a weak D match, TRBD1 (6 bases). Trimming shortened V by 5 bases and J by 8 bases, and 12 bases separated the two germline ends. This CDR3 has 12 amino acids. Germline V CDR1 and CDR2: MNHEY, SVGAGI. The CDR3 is CASSREGVTQYF. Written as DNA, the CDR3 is TGTGCCAGCAGTCGCGAGGGGGTAACCCAGTACTTC.

CDR3 coding DNA: TGCAGCGTTACGGGTCCACTAATACAAAGTCGGGCCAACGTCCTGACTTTC. Translating it yields CSVTGPLIQSRANVLTF. The genes are TRBV29-1 and TRBJ2-6, with no clear D. The CDR3 sequence is 17 residues long. V was cut by 5 bases and J by 5 bases, with 22 bases left in between. Germline V lookup: CDR1 SQVTM, CDR2 ANQGSEA.

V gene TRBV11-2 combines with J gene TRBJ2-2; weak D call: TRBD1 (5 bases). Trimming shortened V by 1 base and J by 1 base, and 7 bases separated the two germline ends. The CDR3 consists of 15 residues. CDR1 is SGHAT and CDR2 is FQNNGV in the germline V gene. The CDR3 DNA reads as TGTGCCAGCAGCTTAGGGCAGGGGAACACCGGGGAGCTGTTTTTT. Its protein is CASSLGQGNTGELFF.

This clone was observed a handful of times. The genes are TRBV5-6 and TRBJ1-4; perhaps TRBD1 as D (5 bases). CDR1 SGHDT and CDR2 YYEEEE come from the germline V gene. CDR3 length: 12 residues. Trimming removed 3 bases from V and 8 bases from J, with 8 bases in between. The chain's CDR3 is CASSSTGEKLFF. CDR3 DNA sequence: TGTGCCAGCAGCTCAACAGGAGAAAAACTGTTTTTT.

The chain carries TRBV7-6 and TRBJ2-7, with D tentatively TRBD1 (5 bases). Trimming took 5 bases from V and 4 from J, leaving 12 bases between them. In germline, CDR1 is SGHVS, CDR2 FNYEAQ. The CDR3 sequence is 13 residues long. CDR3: CASSQGHSYEQYF. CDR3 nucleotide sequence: TGTGCCAGCAGCCAAGGACACTCATACGAGCAGTACTTC.

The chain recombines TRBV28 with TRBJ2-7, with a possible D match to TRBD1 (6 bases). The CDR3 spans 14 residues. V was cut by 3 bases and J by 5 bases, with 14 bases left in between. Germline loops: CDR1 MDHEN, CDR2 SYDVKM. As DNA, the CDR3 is TGTGCCAGCAGTTTTGGGCAGGGGATCAACGAGCAGTACTTC. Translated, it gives CASSFGQGINEQYF.

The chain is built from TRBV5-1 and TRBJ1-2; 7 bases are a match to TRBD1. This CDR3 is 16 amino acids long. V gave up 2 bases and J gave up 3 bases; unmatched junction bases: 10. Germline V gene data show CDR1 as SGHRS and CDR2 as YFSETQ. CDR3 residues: CASSLSGTVNYYGYTF. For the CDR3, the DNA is TGCGCCAGCAGCTTATCCGGGACAGTGAATTACTATGGCTACACCTTC. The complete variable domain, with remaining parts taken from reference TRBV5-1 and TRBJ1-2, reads KAGVTQTPRYLIKTRGQQVTLSCSPISGHRSVSWYQQTPGQGLQFLFEYFSETQRNKGNFPGRFSGRQFSNSRSEMNVSTLELGDSALYLCASSLSGTVNYYGYTFGSGTRLTVV.